Presented here are 5 T cell receptor beta chains from one specimen sequenced in a study of PD-1 blockade in classical Hodgkin lymphoma. As for time point: cycle 4 day 1 (C4D1), after 5 to 7 weeks of nivolumab. Brentuximab vedotin exposure varied among the patients, all of whom had relapsed after autologous stem cell transplantation. Purified CD4+ T cells were obtained from thawed PBMCs through magnetic negative selection. Method: immunoSEQ multiplex PCR; TCRdb's copy keeps in-frame clones and lacks some. The table shows 25,000 to 35,000 clones, with 75% to 90% occurring only once. This material consisted of CD4+ T cells from blood, taken before the fourth cycle of nivolumab. Receptors originate from a human donor with classical Hodgkin lymphoma.

This chain links TRBV4-1 with TRBJ1-1; D is perhaps TRBD1 (5 bases). The CDR3 runs to 16 residues. Trimming removed 5 bases at V and 0 bases at J, with 16 bases between. Looked up from germline, CDR1 is MGHRA and CDR2 is YSYEKL. CDR3 protein: CASSSSGGGLNTEAFF. Written as DNA, the CDR3 is TGCGCCAGCAGCTCCTCTGGGGGAGGGCTGAACACTGAAGCTTTCTTT.

The J gene is TRBJ1-1, the V gene TRBV7-2; 7 positions match TRBD1. The germline V gene has CDR1 SGHTA and CDR2 FQGNSA. Trimming at V came to 7 bases and at J to 1 base, leaving 9 bases not matched to a gene. The length of the CDR3 is 15 residues. The CDR3 DNA reads TGTGCCAGCACTGTCGAAAACAGGGGGAACACTGAAGCTTTCTTT. It codes for CASTVENRGNTEAFF.

The chain has TRBV5-4 and TRBJ2-1; TRBD2 aligns across 12 bases. With 4 bases clipped from V and 0 bases from J, the junction kept 11 bases outside the gene matches. The CDR3 totals 19 residues. The V gene's germline CDR1 is SGHNT and CDR2 YYREEE (reference sequence). CDR3 sequence reads: CASSAYLTSGSLSYNEQFF. DNA of the CDR3: TGTGCCAGCAGCGCATACTTGACTAGCGGGAGCCTCTCCTACAATGAGCAGTTCTTC.

This chain uses TRBV11-2 with TRBJ1-1; 8 bases align to TRBD1. This CDR3 is 13 amino acids long. Per germline, CDR1 SGHAT and CDR2 FQNNGV. With V trimmed by 10 bases and J by 0 bases, 4 bases remained unmatched. The CDR3 is CATGTGMNTEAFF. The CDR3 DNA sequence: TGTGCCACCGGGACAGGAATGAACACTGAAGCTTTCTTT.

J is TRBJ1-5 and V is TRBV2; D uncertain. The CDR3 has 13 amino acids. V lost 3 bases, J lost 5 bases, and 8 bases lay in between. Germline V gene sequence: CDR1 SNHLY, CDR2 FYNNEI. Here the CDR3 reads CASSDSEHQPQHF. The CDR3 nucleotides read TGTGCCAGCAGTGACTCCGAGCATCAGCCCCAGCATTTT.